A selection of T cell receptor beta chains follows, all from one sample in a study of identical twins. TCRdb recomputed calls from the 5' RACE reads with MiXCR, one row per CDR3 protein. The table has approximately 700,000 distinct CDR3 sequences, roughly 6% seen once; the top ten hold approximately 1.6%. The sample was naive T cells sorted from blood. The source of these receptors is a young man in good health. The conserved cysteine and the conserved F or W are not part of the CDR3 here. The D gene is left open where the match is weak.

>TRBV29-1|TRBD2|TRBJ2-1|9
SVLAGGPQF
>TRBV9|.|TRBJ2-7|13
ASSPGGRGYYEQY
>TRBV9|.|TRBJ1-3|9
ASSGQNTIY
>TRBV20-1|.|TRBJ2-3|13
SARVRAEATDTQY
>TRBV20-1|TRBD2|TRBJ2-5|13
SAFHRGGRQETQY
>TRBV7-9|.|TRBJ2-3|13
ASSFVTGKADTQY
>TRBV18|TRBD1|TRBJ2-2|13
ASSPGQTYTGELF
>TRBV3-1|.|TRBJ2-1|11
ASSQESWREQF
>TRBV29-1|.|TRBJ2-1|8
SGRTNEQF
>TRBV28|.|TRBJ1-5|11
ASSLSRVQPQH
>TRBV5-1|TRBD2|TRBJ2-7|13
ASSSPGLASYEQY
>TRBV4-1|.|TRBJ1-5|12
ASSQVGGGRPQH
>TRBV5-1|.|TRBJ2-4|11
ASKEQAGDIQY
>TRBV19|.|TRBJ2-1|14
ASSIDHQGIYNEQF
>TRBV7-2|TRBD2|TRBJ2-3|15
ASSAQPAGLDTDTQY
>TRBV12-3/TRBV12-4|.|TRBJ2-2|11
ASIAYPTGELF
>TRBV20-1|.|TRBJ2-1|11
SAAYLQASEQF
>TRBV20-1|.|TRBJ1-1|12
SARDWGRNTEAF
>TRBV28|.|TRBJ2-7|9
ASSRSYEQY
>TRBV5-4|.|TRBJ2-1|13
ASSLPGDFYNEQF
>TRBV6-2/TRBV6-3|.|TRBJ2-7|14
ASGSPKGVRSYEQY
>TRBV4-1|TRBD1|TRBJ1-1|12
ASREIPGQVEAF
>TRBV7-9|TRBD2|TRBJ2-1|14
ASSSRGTSGKDEQF
>TRBV30|.|TRBJ2-3|10
AWSPMADTQY
>TRBV6-2/TRBV6-3|.|TRBJ1-2|11
ASKGSANYGYT
>TRBV28|.|TRBJ1-1|8
ASGAGRAF
>TRBV4-1|.|TRBJ2-5|11
ASESTSKKTQY
>TRBV5-6|.|TRBJ1-5|15
ASSRLGPDGGNQPQH
>TRBV25-1|.|TRBJ2-1|12
ASSRQVYPNEQF
>TRBV20-1|.|TRBJ2-1|6
SPNEQF
>TRBV7-6|.|TRBJ1-5|14
ASSQQGGRSNQPQH
>TRBV20-1|.|TRBJ2-5|9
SARDIGAQY
>TRBV5-6|TRBD2|TRBJ2-1|17
ASATRTSGSVAPYNEQF
>TRBV5-1|TRBD1|TRBJ1-4|13
ASSLVTGGNEKLF
>TRBV7-8|.|TRBJ2-2|13
ASSNWGLETGELF
>TRBV24-1|.|TRBJ2-5|11
ATSDVYQETQY
>TRBV12-5|.|TRBJ2-1|11
ASGLALEFEQF
>TRBV7-6|.|TRBJ2-7|11
ASSLEASTEQY
>TRBV5-1|.|TRBJ2-2|16
ASSLSGAHTANTGELF
>TRBV11-2|.|TRBJ2-3|9
ASSSLRTQY
>TRBV20-1|.|TRBJ1-4|8
SAADEKLF
>TRBV21-1|.|TRBJ2-6|15
ASRDRILFAGANVLT
>TRBV29-1|.|TRBJ2-5|9
SALGQGTQY
>TRBV19|.|TRBJ2-1|15
ASSMVGSGTSYNEQF
>TRBV20-1|TRBD2|TRBJ2-3|12
SARDQGGIDTQY
>TRBV9|.|TRBJ2-1|13
ASSVAGSGDNEQF
>TRBV20-1|.|TRBJ2-1|14
SARDRRLVGDNEQF
>TRBV15|TRBD1|TRBJ2-7|12
ATSGRGQTYEQY